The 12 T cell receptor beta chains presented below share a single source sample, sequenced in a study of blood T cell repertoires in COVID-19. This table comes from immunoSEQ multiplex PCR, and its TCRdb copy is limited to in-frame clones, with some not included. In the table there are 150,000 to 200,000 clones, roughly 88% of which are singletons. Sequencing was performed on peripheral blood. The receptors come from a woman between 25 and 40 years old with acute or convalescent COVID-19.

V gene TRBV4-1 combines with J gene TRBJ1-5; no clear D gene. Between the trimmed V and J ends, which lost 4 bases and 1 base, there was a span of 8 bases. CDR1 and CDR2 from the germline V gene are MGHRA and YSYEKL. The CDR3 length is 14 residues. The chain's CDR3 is CASSLIESNQPQHF. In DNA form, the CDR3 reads TGCGCCAGCAGCCTAATAGAGAGCAATCAGCCCCAGCATTTT.

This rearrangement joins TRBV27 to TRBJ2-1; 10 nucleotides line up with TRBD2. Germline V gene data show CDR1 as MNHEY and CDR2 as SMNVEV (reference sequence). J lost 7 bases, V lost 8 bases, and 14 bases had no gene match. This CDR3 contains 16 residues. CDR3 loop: CASWGLRAGGPNEQFF. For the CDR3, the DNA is TGTGCCAGCTGGGGGCTGAGAGCGGGAGGGCCGAATGAGCAGTTCTTC.

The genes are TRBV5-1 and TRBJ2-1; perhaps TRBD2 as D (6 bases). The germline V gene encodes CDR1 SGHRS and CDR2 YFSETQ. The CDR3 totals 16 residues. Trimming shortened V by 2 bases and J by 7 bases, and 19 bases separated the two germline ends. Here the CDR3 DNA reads TGCGCCAGCAGCTTATCCGGGACGGGGAGGAATAATGAGCAGTTCTTC. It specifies CASSLSGTGRNNEQFF.

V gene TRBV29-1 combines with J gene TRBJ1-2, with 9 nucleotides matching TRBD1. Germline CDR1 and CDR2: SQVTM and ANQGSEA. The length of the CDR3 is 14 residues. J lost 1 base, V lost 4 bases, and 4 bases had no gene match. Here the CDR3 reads CSVGQGEFNYGYTF. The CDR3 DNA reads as TGCAGCGTTGGACAGGGGGAGTTTAACTATGGCTACACCTTC.

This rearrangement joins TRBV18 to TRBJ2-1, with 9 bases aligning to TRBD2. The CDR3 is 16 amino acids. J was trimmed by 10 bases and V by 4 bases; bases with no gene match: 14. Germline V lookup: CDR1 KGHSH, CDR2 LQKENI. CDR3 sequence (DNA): TGTGCCAGCTCACAACTAATAGCGGGAGTGAGGAGCGAGCAGTTCTTC. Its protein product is CASSQLIAGVRSEQFF. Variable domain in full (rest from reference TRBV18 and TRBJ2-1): NAGVMQNPRHLVRRRGQEARLRCSPMKGHSHVYWYRQLPEEGLKFMVYLQKENIIDESGMPKERFSAEFPKEGPSILRIQQVVRGDSAAYFCASSQLIAGVRSEQFFGPGTRLTVL.

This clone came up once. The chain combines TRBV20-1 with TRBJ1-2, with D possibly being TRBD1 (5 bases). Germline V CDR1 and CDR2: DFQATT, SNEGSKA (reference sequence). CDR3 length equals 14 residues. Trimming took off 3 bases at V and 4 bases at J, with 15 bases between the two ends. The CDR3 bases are TGCAGTGCTAGTTCCCAGGGTGTTGCCTATGGCTACACCTTC. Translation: CSASSQGVAYGYTF.

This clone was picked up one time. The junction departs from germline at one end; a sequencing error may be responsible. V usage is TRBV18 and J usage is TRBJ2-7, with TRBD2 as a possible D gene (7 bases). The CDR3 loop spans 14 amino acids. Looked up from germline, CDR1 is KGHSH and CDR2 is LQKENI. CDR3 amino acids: CASSPTGIGRGGFF. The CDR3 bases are TGTGCCAGCTCACCGACGGGGATAGGCAGGGGAGGGTTCTTC.

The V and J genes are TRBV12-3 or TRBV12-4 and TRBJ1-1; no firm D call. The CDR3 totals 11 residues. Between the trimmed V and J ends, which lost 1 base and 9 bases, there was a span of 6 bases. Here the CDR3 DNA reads TGTGCCAGCAGTTTAGGGACTCAAGCTTTCTTT. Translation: CASSLGTQAFF.

The CDR3 sequence: CARSLPGQGSYEQYF. As DNA, the CDR3 is TGTGCCAGAAGCCTACCGGGACAGGGGTCCTACGAGCAGTACTTC. The V call is TRBV5-3, the J call TRBJ2-7, with TRBD1 identical over 10 bases. Being an ORF, TRBV5-3 has a function that is uncertain. The CDR3 is made up of 15 amino acids. The junction had 5 bases not matched to a gene; V was cut back by 4 bases and J by 1 base.

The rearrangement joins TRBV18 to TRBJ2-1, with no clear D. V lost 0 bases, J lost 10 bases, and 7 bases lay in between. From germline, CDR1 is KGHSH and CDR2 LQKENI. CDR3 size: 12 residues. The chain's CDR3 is CASSPPIREQFF. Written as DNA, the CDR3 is TGTGCCAGCTCACCACCGATTCGGGAGCAGTTCTTC.

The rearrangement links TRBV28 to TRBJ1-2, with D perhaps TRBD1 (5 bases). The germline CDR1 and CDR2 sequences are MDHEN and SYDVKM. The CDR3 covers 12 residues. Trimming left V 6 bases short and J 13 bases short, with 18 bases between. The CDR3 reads CASSQREGTSTF. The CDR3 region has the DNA TGTGCCAGCAGCCAACGTGAGGGGACTTCCACCTTC.

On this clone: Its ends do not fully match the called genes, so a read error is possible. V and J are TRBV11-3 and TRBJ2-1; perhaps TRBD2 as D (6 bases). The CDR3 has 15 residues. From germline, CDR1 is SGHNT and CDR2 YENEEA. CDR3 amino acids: CASGLDRETSNEQFF. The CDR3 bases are TGTGCCAGCGGCTTAGATCGGGAGACCTCCAATGAGCAGTTCTTC.